The next 11 T cell receptor beta chains were all read from a single sample in a study of shared T cell receptors in the human thymus. Produced via immunoSEQ multiplex PCR; TCRdb's table is partial and in-frame only. The table shows hundreds of thousands of clones, with roughly 90% occurring only once. The same data also contributed to another study, on human thymus T cells.

The material sequenced was thymocytes. The receptors stem from a boy under two years old with a congenital heart defect.

This clone was seen once. This rearrangement joins TRBV6-4 to TRBJ2-7, with TRBD2 matching over 11 bases. Losses at the gene ends were 6 bases for V and 1 base for J; bases not matched to a gene: 2. CDR3 size: 14 residues. The germline V gene has CDR1 MRHNA and CDR2 SNTAGT. The CDR3 protein is CASRGLAASYEQYF. Written as DNA, the CDR3 is TGTGCCAGCAGGGGACTAGCGGCTTCCTACGAGCAGTACTTC.

This clone was found once. The rearrangement uses TRBV7-6 and TRBJ1-5, with a weak D call TRBD1 (5 bases). V lost 2 bases to trimming and J lost 6 bases, with 11 bases between them. Germline CDR1 is SGHVS and CDR2 is FNYEAQ. This CDR3 contains 14 residues. The CDR3 is CASSLTGVSQPQHF. CDR3 nucleotide sequence: TGTGCCAGCAGCTTAACGGGGGTGAGTCAGCCCCAGCATTTT.

This clone was detected only a few times. V usage is TRBV7-9 and J usage is TRBJ2-3, with 10 bases identical to TRBD2. V gave up 0 bases and J gave up 6 bases; unmatched junction bases: 9. CDR3 size: 17 residues. CDR1 is SEHNR, CDR2 FQNEAQ, per germline (reference sequence). The CDR3 here is CASSLALAGERADTQYF. CDR3 nucleotides: TGTGCCAGCAGCTTAGCCCTAGCGGGAGAAAGAGCCGATACGCAGTATTTT.

CDR3 residues: CASSFGRREGHDEQFF. CDR3 nucleotides: TGTGCCAGCAGTTTCGGAAGGCGGGAGGGCCACGATGAGCAGTTCTTC. V and J are TRBV27 and TRBJ2-1; 9 positions match TRBD2. The CDR3 sequence is 16 residues long. The germline V gene has CDR1 MNHEY and CDR2 SMNVEV (reference sequence). Losses at the gene ends were 3 bases for V and 8 bases for J; bases not matched to a gene: 11.

In its sample, this clone was seen once. The chain recombines TRBV10-1 with TRBJ2-1; D gene uncertain. V lost 4 bases, J lost 0 bases, and 4 bases lay in between. Germline V gene sequence: CDR1 WNHNN, CDR2 SYGVQD (reference sequence). This CDR3 comprises 13 residues. The CDR3 loop reads CASSASSYNEQFF. As DNA, the CDR3 is TGCGCCAGCAGTGCCAGCTCCTACAATGAGCAGTTCTTC.

The chain combines TRBV5-1 with TRBJ2-5; D might be TRBD1 (6 bases). Germline CDR1 is SGHRS and CDR2 is YFSETQ. V dropped 1 base and J dropped 0 bases, with 19 bases sitting between them. The CDR3 length is 18 residues. The CDR3 DNA follows: TGCGCCAGCAGCTTGCATCCAACAACACAGGGCCACCAAGAGACCCAGTACTTC. Protein sequence: CASSLHPTTQGHQETQYF.

The chain links TRBV4-3 to TRBJ2-3, with 9 bases identical to TRBD1. Germline CDR1 reads LGHNA; CDR2 reads YSLEER. The CDR3 runs 14 residues. J was trimmed by 7 bases and V by 4 bases; bases with no gene match: 6. CDR3 in DNA: TGCGCCAGCAGCCGGGACAGGGCGTCGCATACGCAGTATTTT. It translates to CASSRDRASHTQYF.

The V gene is TRBV28, the J gene TRBJ2-1; 12 bases align to TRBD2. This CDR3 has 17 amino acids. Germline V gives CDR1 MDHEN, CDR2 SYDVKM. With V trimmed by 6 bases and J by 5 bases, 11 bases remained unmatched. In DNA form, the CDR3 reads TGTGCCAGCAGAATTTCTACGACTAGCGGGGGAAACAATGAGCAGTTCTTC. This translates into CASRISTTSGGNNEQFF. Looking up the rest from reference TRBV28 and TRBJ2-1 gives the full variable domain: DVKVTQSSRYLVKRTGEKVFLECVQDMDHENMFWYRQDPGLGLRLIYFSYDVKMKEKGDIPEGYSVSREKKERFSLILESASTNQTSMYLCASRISTTSGGNNEQFFGPGTRLTVL.

The chain links TRBV6-1 to TRBJ2-7, with D perhaps TRBD1 (7 bases). Between the trimmed V and J ends, which lost 7 bases and 7 bases, there was a span of 23 bases. CDR1 and CDR2 from the germline V gene are MNHNS and SASEGT. This CDR3 contains 15 residues. The CDR3 reads CASNHPRGTAEEQYF. As DNA, the CDR3 is TGTGCCAGCAATCACCCCCGCGGGACAGCGGAAGAGCAGTACTTC.

This sequence joins TRBV5-1 and TRBJ2-3; tentative D call: TRBD1 (5 bases). CDR3 length: 16 residues. Trimming took off 7 bases at V and 3 bases at J, with 21 bases between the two ends. Germline V lookup: CDR1 SGHRS, CDR2 YFSETQ. CDR3 coding DNA: TGCGCCAGCTCTTTTCAGGGATGGGGCAGGACAGATACGCAGTATTTT. It is translated as CASSFQGWGRTDTQYF.

This sequence joins TRBV19 and TRBJ1-1, with a tentative D call TRBD1 (6 bases). The CDR3 totals 13 residues. Germline V lookup: CDR1 LNHDA, CDR2 SQIVND (reference sequence). V dropped 8 bases and J dropped 0 bases, with 10 bases sitting between them. Here the CDR3 reads CASSGTLNTEAFF. The CDR3 region has the DNA TGTGCCAGTTCCGGGACATTGAACACTGAAGCTTTCTTT.